Below are 12 T cell receptor beta chains sequenced from a single sample in a study of CD8 T cells in Susac syndrome. The RNA input was about 0.5 to 1 ug, and it was reverse transcribed with random hexamers. TCRdb used MiXCR to reprocess the immunoSEQ multiplex PCR reads, holding one entry per CDR3 protein. Of around 200,000 distinct CDR3 sequences listed, roughly 94% are singletons. The source material was CD8+ T cells from PBMCs. These receptor sequences come from a human donor with Susac syndrome.

The rearrangement joins TRBV29-1 to TRBJ2-7; possible D gene TRBD1, 6 bases. Germline V CDR1 and CDR2: SQVTM, ANQGSEA. The CDR3 is 12 residues long. Trimming left V 6 bases short and J 3 bases short, with 12 bases between. In nucleotides, the CDR3 is TGCAGCGTCCGGCAGGGGATCTACGAGCAGTACTTC. Residues: CSVRQGIYEQYF.

This chain links TRBV6-5 with TRBJ2-1; TRBD1 matches at 7 bases. The CDR3 runs to 14 residues. V was pared by 6 bases and J by 5 bases, with 7 bases of the junction left unmatched. The germline V gene encodes CDR1 MNHEY and CDR2 SVGAGI. CDR3 bases: TGTGCCAGCAGCACAGGGGTCGGGGACAATGAGCAGTTCTTC. This gives the protein CASSTGVGDNEQFF.

A note on this clonotype: At one of its ends the junction is not consistent with the germline gene, which may arise from a read error. V gene TRBV4-1 combines with J gene TRBJ2-5, with D hard to call. Germline CDR1 reads MGHRA; CDR2 reads YSYEKL. CDR3 length: 15 residues. The CDR3 loop reads CASSEESLSQETQYF. CDR3 DNA: TGCGCCAGCAGCGAAGAGTCGTTGAGCCAAGAGACCCAGTACTTC.

The J gene is TRBJ2-1, the V gene TRBV5-1; TRBD2 agrees at 8 bases. The V gene's germline CDR1 is SGHRS and CDR2 YFSETQ. After removal of 2 bases from V and 7 bases from J, the junction contained 8 bases not matched to a gene. The CDR3 is 15 residues long. The CDR3 protein is CASSFSRGGLNEQFF. The CDR3 DNA follows: TGCGCCAGCAGCTTTAGTCGCGGGGGGTTAAATGAGCAGTTCTTC.

This clonotype came up once. The chain combines TRBV12-5 with TRBJ2-7; D perhaps matches TRBD2 (6 bases). CDR3 length equals 13 residues. Trimming cost V 6 bases and J 5 bases, with 14 bases left between them. Germline CDR1 reads LGHNT; CDR2 reads FRNRAP. The CDR3 DNA reads TGTGCTAGTGGCCAGGGACTGGACCACGAGCAGTACTTC. It yields the protein CASGQGLDHEQYF.

V and J are TRBV12-3 or TRBV12-4 and TRBJ2-7, with D uncertain. CDR3 length: 12 residues. V lost 3 bases and J 6 bases, leaving 9 bases between the germline ends. CDR3 nucleotide sequence: TGTGCCAGCAGTTTGTGGCAGGCCGAGCAGTACTTC. It translates to CASSLWQAEQYF.

V gene TRBV13 combines with J gene TRBJ2-1; 12 bases are shared with TRBD1. The CDR3 sequence is 17 residues long. CDR1 PRHDT and CDR2 FYEKMQ come from the germline V gene (reference sequence). V gave up 5 bases and J gave up 9 bases; unmatched junction bases: 14. The CDR3 region has the DNA TGTGCCAGCAGCACAGAACGAACGGGACAGGGGGCGGTTGAGCAGTTCTTC. Translation gives CASSTERTGQGAVEQFF.

The rearrangement joins TRBV7-9 to TRBJ2-1; the D is unclear. The germline V gene has CDR1 SEHNR and CDR2 FQNEAQ (reference sequence). The V and J ends lost 2 bases and 3 bases respectively, with 8 bases between them. CDR3 size: 14 residues. The CDR3 reads CASSLSGHYNEQFF. DNA of the CDR3: TGTGCCAGCAGCTTAAGTGGGCACTACAATGAGCAGTTCTTC.

V usage is TRBV15 and J usage is TRBJ2-3, with 7 bases matching TRBD2. The CDR3 runs 14 residues. The germline V gene encodes CDR1 LNHNV and CDR2 YYDKDF (reference sequence). V lost 3 bases and J lost 4; bases outside the gene matches: 4. The CDR3 sequence is CATSRGGGADTQYF. DNA for the CDR3: TGTGCCACCAGCAGGGGGGGAGGGGCAGATACGCAGTATTTT.

This chain's CDR3 is CASSFLRDISNQPQHF. The CDR3 DNA is TGTGCCAGCAGTTTCCTCCGGGACATTAGCAATCAGCCCCAGCATTTT. The chain couples TRBV27 to TRBJ1-5, with D possibly being TRBD1 (6 bases). Trimming left V 3 bases short and J 0 bases short, with 12 bases between. The CDR3 loop spans 16 amino acids. Germline assignment: CDR1 MNHEY and CDR2 SMNVEV (reference sequence).

The V gene is TRBV13, the J gene TRBJ2-1; TRBD1 is a possible D gene (5 bases). Looked up from germline, CDR1 is PRHDT and CDR2 is FYEKMQ (reference sequence). V gave up 3 bases and J gave up 4 bases, with 13 bases separating them. CDR3 size: 15 residues. The CDR3 bases are TGTGCCAGCAGCTTTTCCGCAGGGCCTTACAATGAGCAGTTCTTC. Amino acids: CASSFSAGPYNEQFF.

The rearrangement links TRBV11-3 to TRBJ2-5; D not certain. CDR1 is SGHNT and CDR2 is YENEEA in the germline V gene. The V end lost 0 bases, the J end lost 5 bases, and 7 bases lay between the germline ends. The CDR3 has 13 residues. CDR3 DNA: TGTGCCAGCAGCTTAGATCTTGGGGAGACCCAGTACTTC. Its protein product is CASSLDLGETQYF.